This T cell receptor (beta chain) was obtained from a study of blood T cell repertoires in COVID-19. This clone was seen just once. Original data processing: The authors estimated nucleated cell counts from reference gene primer amplification. Profiling relied on immunoSEQ multiplex PCR, and the TCRdb table lists in-frame clones only, not all of them. The V and J calls and clone size are taken from that table; D and trimming were inferred from the DNA. The sample records roughly 250,000 clones, around 85% being singletons. Trimming removed 3 bases from V and 5 bases from J, with 13 bases in between. The CDR3 is 13 residues long. Germline CDR1 reads SQVTM; CDR2 reads ANQGSEA.

The receptor was isolated from a woman aged 25 to 39 with COVID-19, enrolled during active disease. The chain uses TRBV29-1 and TRBJ1-1; TRBD1 might be the D (5 bases). Sequencing was carried out using peripheral blood. The CDR3 here is CSVENGGGTEAFF. The DNA for the CDR3 is TGCAGCGTTGAGAACGGGGGAGGGACTGAAGCTTTCTTT.